The rows below give T cell receptor beta chains drawn from one sample of a study of T-cell memory formation after mild COVID-19. TCRdb ran MiXCR on the 5' RACE reads and lists one entry per CDR3 protein. The table has 350,000 to 450,000 distinct CDR3 sequences, approximately 15% seen once. The source material was PBMCs or a T cell subset sorted from them (not recorded which). The receptors here all came from a man between 18 and 35 years old who had mild COVID-19 (a few samples of this study predate the infection). Cell type and time point are not known. Each CDR3 is given with its conserved first and last residue. The order of the fields is D gene, J gene, V gene, clone size, CDR3 protein, CDR3 DNA. The D gene is left open where the match is weak. Rows give clone size only sometimes, using once, few, many, or a class for an expanded clone.

>TRBD1|TRBJ2-5|TRBV4-3|-
CASSHWTGELETQYF
TGCGCCAGCAGCCACTGGACAGGGGAGCTCGAGACCCAGTACTTC
>TRBD2|TRBJ2-1|TRBV20-1|many
CSARDPRAGAHNEQFF
TGCAGTGCTAGAGATCCCAGAGCGGGGGCCCACAATGAGCAGTTCTTC
>TRBD1|TRBJ2-2|TRBV7-9|-
CASSPSGPLGTGGPNTGELFF
TGTGCCAGCAGCCCGAGCGGGCCCCTCGGGACAGGGGGGCCGAACACCGGGGAGCTGTTTTTT
>-|TRBJ2-7|TRBV20-1|few
CSAKTLAITYEQYF
TGCAGTGCCAAGACTCTCGCAATAACCTACGAGCAGTACTTC
>-|TRBJ2-7|TRBV20-1|many
CSAFNNYEQYF
TGCAGTGCTTTCAACAACTACGAGCAGTACTTC
>-|TRBJ1-6|TRBV4-3|-
CASSQVAPSIGTYNSPLHF
TGCGCCAGCAGCCAAGTGGCTCCGAGCATTGGCACCTATAATTCACCCCTCCACTTT
>-|TRBJ1-1|TRBV9|-
CASSVGRARGDTEAFF
TGTGCCAGCAGCGTAGGAAGGGCTCGGGGGGACACTGAAGCTTTCTTT
>-|TRBJ2-2|TRBV4-3|few
CASSLTTGTNTGELFF
TGCGCCAGCAGCCTCACTACGGGGACGAACACCGGGGAGCTGTTTTTT
>-|TRBJ2-1|TRBV12-3/TRBV12-4|many
CASTPTRDEQFF
TGTGCCAGCACCCCGACCAGGGATGAGCAGTTCTTC
>-|TRBJ1-2|TRBV20-1|many
CSATDSPYGYTF
TGCAGTGCCACCGACAGCCCCTATGGCTACACCTTC
>-|TRBJ2-5|TRBV12-3/TRBV12-4|few
CASSLNSGGEETQYF
TGTGCCAGCAGTTTGAATTCCGGGGGCGAGGAGACCCAGTACTTC
>-|TRBJ2-5|TRBV7-2|few
CASSLERAETQYF
TGTGCCAGCAGCTTAGAACGGGCAGAGACCCAGTACTTC
>TRBD1|TRBJ2-1|TRBV4-3|-
CASSQDGTAYNEQFF
TGCGCCAGCAGCCAAGATGGGACAGCATACAATGAGCAGTTCTTC
>-|TRBJ2-7|TRBV7-3|few
CASSSTAGRVPYEQYF
TGTGCCAGCAGCTCGACTGCCGGTCGGGTACCCTACGAGCAGTACTTC
>-|TRBJ2-1|TRBV2|-
CASSEDQGEQFF
TGTGCCAGCAGTGAGGATCAAGGTGAGCAGTTCTTC
>-|TRBJ2-7|TRBV4-3|many
CASSQEATASDYEQYF
TGCGCCAGCAGTCAAGAAGCAACCGCGTCAGACTACGAGCAGTACTTC
>-|TRBJ2-7|TRBV7-2|-
CASSVVAPYEQYF
TGTGCCAGCAGCGTAGTGGCCCCCTACGAGCAGTACTTC
>-|TRBJ1-2|TRBV5-1|few
CASSLVAVRDGYTF
TGCGCCAGCAGCTTGGTGGCGGTTAGGGATGGCTACACCTTC
>TRBD2|TRBJ2-3|TRBV7-2|medium-sized
CASSLVASGGGTDTQYF
TGTGCCAGCAGCTTAGTAGCTAGCGGGGGGGGCACAGATACGCAGTATTTT
>-|TRBJ1-1|TRBV12-3/TRBV12-4|-
CASIISGVINTEAFF
TGTGCCAGCATCATTTCAGGGGTCATCAACACTGAAGCTTTCTTT
>TRBD2|TRBJ2-1|TRBV7-9|few
CASSSHSGGESEQFF
TGTGCCAGCAGCTCCCATAGCGGGGGGGAATCTGAGCAGTTCTTC
>-|TRBJ2-7|TRBV18|few
CASSPNTQSYEQYF
TGTGCCAGCTCGCCAAACACCCAATCCTACGAGCAGTACTTC